This T cell receptor beta chain was identified in a study of blood T cell repertoires in COVID-19. Method: immunoSEQ multiplex PCR; TCRdb's copy keeps in-frame clones and lacks some. This sample yields roughly 13,000 clones, of which 84% are seen a single time; over 25% belongs to the top ten. This receptor was obtained from a woman aged 45-65 years with active or convalescent COVID-19. Specimen: peripheral blood.

DNA for the CDR3: TGTGCCAGCAGCCCTAGGACAGGCACTGAAGCTTTCTTT. Its protein is CASSPRTGTEAFF. The chain carries TRBV9 and TRBJ1-1, with 7 bases lining up with TRBD1. V lost 4 bases to trimming and J lost 4 bases; unmatched junction nucleotides: 4. The CDR3 is made up of 13 amino acids. Germline CDR1 SGDLS, CDR2 YYNGEE.